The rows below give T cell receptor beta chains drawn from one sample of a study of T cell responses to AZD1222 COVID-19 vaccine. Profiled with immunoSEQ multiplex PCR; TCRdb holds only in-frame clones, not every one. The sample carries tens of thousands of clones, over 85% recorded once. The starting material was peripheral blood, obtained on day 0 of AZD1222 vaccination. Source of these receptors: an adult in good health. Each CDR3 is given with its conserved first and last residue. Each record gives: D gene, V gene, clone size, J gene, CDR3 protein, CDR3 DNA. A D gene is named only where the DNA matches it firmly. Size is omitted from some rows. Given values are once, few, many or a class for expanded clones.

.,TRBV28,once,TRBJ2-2,CASYQVANTGELFF,TGTGCCAGTTACCAGGTCGCGAACACCGGGGAGCTGTTTTTT
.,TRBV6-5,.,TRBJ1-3,CASSYSRGSSGNTIYF,TGTGCCAGCAGTTACTCGAGGGGGAGCTCTGGAAACACCATATATTTT
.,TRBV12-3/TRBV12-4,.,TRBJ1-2,CASRTTGVYGYTF,TGTGCCAGCAGAACGACTGGGGTCTATGGCTACACCTTC
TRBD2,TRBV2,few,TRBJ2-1,CASNSQGLVKSEQFF,TGTGCCAGCAATTCGCAGGGACTAGTAAAAAGTGAGCAGTTCTTC
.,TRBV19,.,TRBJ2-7,CASSIGTNYEQYF,TGTGCCAGTAGTATAGGGACTAACTACGAGCAGTACTTC
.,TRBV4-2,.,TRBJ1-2,CASSQDFRTKGYTF,TGTGCCAGCAGCCAAGATTTTAGGACGAAGGGCTACACCTTC
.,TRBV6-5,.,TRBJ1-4,CASSPTVSNEKLFF,TGTGCCAGCAGTCCGACAGTTAGTAATGAAAAACTGTTTTTT
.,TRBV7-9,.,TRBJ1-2,CASSPSGAAYGYTF,TGTGCCAGCAGCCCTTCGGGGGCAGCCTATGGCTACACCTTC
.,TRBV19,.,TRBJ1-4,CASSPGQLSRGTNEKLFF,TGTGCCAGTAGTCCCGGACAGCTCAGTCGGGGAACTAATGAAAAACTGTTTTTT
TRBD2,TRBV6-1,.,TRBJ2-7,CASSVAGGYEQYF,TGTGCCAGCAGTGTAGCGGGAGGCTACGAGCAGTACTTC
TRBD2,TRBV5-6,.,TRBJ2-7,CASSIRTSGRAAYEQYF,TGTGCCAGCAGCATTCGGACTAGCGGGAGGGCCGCTTACGAGCAGTACTTC
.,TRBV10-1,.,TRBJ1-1,CASSVTVNTEAFF,TGCGCCAGCAGTGTTACAGTAAACACTGAAGCTTTCTTT
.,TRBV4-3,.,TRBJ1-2,CASSQDPTDYGYTF,TGCGCCAGCAGCCAAGATCCCACAGACTATGGCTACACCTTC
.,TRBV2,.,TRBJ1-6,CASSGGADNSPLHF,TGTGCCAGCAGTGGCGGGGCGGACAATTCACCCCTCCACTTT
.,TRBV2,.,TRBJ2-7,CASSEARGKTYEQYF,TGTGCCAGCAGTGAAGCGAGAGGGAAGACCTACGAGCAGTACTTC
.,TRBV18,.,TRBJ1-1,CASSPPHRVNTEAFF,TGTGCCAGCTCACCACCCCACAGGGTGAACACTGAAGCTTTCTTT
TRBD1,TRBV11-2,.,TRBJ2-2,CASSLVGQGAGTGELFF,TGTGCCAGCAGCTTAGTGGGACAGGGGGCAGGCACCGGGGAGCTGTTTTTT
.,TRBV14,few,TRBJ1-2,CASSHHEGWNYGYTF,TGTGCCAGCAGCCACCACGAAGGGTGGAACTATGGCTACACCTTC
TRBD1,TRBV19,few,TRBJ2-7,CTTHRDRVSGQYF,TGTACCACCCACCGGGACAGGGTGTCGGGGCAGTACTTC
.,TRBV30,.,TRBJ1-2,CACHLLAGFGYTF,TGTGCCTGTCACCTTCTAGCGGGGTTCGGCTACACCTTC
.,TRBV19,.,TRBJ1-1,CASSIRAGGNTEAFF,TGTGCCAGTAGTATAAGGGCGGGCGGGAACACTGAAGCTTTCTTT
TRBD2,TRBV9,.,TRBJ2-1,CASSGWLGLIDGVDEQFF,TGTGCCAGCAGCGGTTGGCTGGGACTAATTGACGGCGTGGATGAGCAGTTCTTC
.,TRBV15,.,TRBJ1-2,CATRADTSANYGYTF,TGTGCCACCAGAGCGGACACCTCAGCTAACTATGGCTACACCTTC
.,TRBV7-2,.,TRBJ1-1,CASSLAGRETEAFF,TGTGCCAGCAGCTTAGCAGGACGGGAGACTGAAGCTTTCTTT
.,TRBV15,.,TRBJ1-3,CATGLDPSSGNTIYF,TGTGCCACCGGGCTGGACCCAAGCTCTGGAAACACCATATATTTT
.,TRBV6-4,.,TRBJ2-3,CASSDSTLSSTDTQYF,TGTGCCAGCAGTGACTCAACGCTTTCTAGCACAGATACGCAGTATTTT
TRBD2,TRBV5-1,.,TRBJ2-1,CATGTSGGSYNEQFF,TGCGCCACCGGGACTAGCGGGGGGTCCTACAATGAGCAGTTCTTC
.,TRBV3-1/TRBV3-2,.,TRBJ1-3,CASSQDRASGNTIYF,TGTGCCAGCAGCCAAGATAGGGCCTCTGGAAACACCATATATTTT
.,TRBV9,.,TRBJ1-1,CASSVDVGMNTEAFF,TGTGCCAGCAGCGTAGATGTGGGTATGAACACTGAAGCTTTCTTT
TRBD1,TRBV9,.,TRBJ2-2,CASSRTGGFNGELFF,TGTGCCAGCAGTCGCACAGGGGGCTTTAACGGGGAGCTGTTTTTT
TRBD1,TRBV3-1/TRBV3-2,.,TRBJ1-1,CASSHQGAGGTEAFF,TGTGCCAGCAGCCATCAGGGGGCGGGGGGCACTGAAGCTTTCTTT
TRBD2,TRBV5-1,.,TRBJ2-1,CASSFRGDLYNEQFF,TGCGCCAGCAGCTTTCGGGGGGACCTCTACAATGAGCAGTTCTTC
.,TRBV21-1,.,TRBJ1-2,CASSRGNGSPGYTF,TGTGCCAGCAGCAGAGGTAATGGATCCCCTGGCTACACCTTC
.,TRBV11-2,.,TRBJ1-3,CASSLTDKTGNTIYF,TGTGCCAGCAGCTTAACCGACAAAACTGGAAACACCATATATTTT
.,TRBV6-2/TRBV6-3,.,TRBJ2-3,CASSYRWARRWNTQYF,TGTGCCAGCAGTTATAGGTGGGCTAGAAGATGGAATACGCAGTATTTT
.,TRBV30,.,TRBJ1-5,CAWSVGQGSNQPQHF,TGTGCCTGGAGTGTTGGTCAGGGAAGCAATCAGCCCCAGCATTTT
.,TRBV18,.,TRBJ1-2,CASSPSTNYGYTF,TGTGCCAGCTCACCCTCGACTAACTATGGCTACACCTTC
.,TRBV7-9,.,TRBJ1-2,CASSLAAGDLYGYTF,TGTGCCAGCAGCTTGGCAGCCGGGGACCTGTATGGCTACACCTTC
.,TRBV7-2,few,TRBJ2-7,CASSPQGGYEQYF,TGTGCCAGCAGCCCACAGGGTGGCTACGAGCAGTACTTC
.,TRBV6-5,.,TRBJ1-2,CASSYTDRGYGYTF,TGTGCCAGCAGTTACACCGATCGGGGCTATGGCTACACCTTC
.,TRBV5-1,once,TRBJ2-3,CASNQGTGVDTQYF,TGCGCCAGCAACCAGGGGACGGGAGTAGATACGCAGTATTTT
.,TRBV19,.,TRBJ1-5,CASTGGNQPQHF,TGTGCCAGTACTGGGGGCAATCAGCCCCAGCATTTT
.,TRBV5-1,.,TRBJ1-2,CASSPGTPMGDGYTF,TGCGCCAGCAGCCCCGGGACACCCATGGGGGATGGCTACACCTTC
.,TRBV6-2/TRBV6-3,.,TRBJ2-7,CASSQSYEQYF,TGTGCCAGCAGTCAGTCCTACGAGCAGTACTTC
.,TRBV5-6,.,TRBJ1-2,CASSYTDSYGYTF,TGTGCCAGCAGCTACACAGATTCTTATGGCTACACCTTC
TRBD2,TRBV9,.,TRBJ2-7,CASSASGTSSYEQYF,TGTGCCAGCAGCGCCTCCGGGACTAGCTCCTACGAGCAGTACTTC
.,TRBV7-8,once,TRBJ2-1,CASSLGRINEQFF,TGTGCCAGCAGCCTTGGACGGATCAATGAGCAGTTCTTC
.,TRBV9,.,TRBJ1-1,CASSVGSRAETEAFF,TGTGCCAGCAGCGTAGGGTCCAGGGCGGAGACTGAAGCTTTCTTT
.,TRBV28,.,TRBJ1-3,CASSSTVRAGNTIYF,TGTGCCAGCAGTTCGACTGTTAGAGCTGGAAACACCATATATTTT
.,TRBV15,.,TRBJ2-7,CATRMGYSYEQYF,TGTGCCACCAGGATGGGCTACTCCTACGAGCAGTACTTC
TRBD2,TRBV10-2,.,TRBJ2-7,CASSDRAGDYEQYF,TGCGCCAGCAGTGACCGAGCGGGGGACTACGAGCAGTACTTC
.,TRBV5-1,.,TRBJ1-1,CASRPRVVSNTEAFF,TGCGCCAGCAGACCCAGGGTTGTATCTAACACTGAAGCTTTCTTT
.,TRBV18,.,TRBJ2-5,CASSPVGAQETQYF,TGTGCCAGCTCACCGGTGGGGGCCCAAGAGACCCAGTACTTC
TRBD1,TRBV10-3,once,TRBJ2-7,CAISDKDQGAEYEQYF,TGTGCCATCAGTGATAAGGACCAGGGGGCTGAATACGAGCAGTACTTC
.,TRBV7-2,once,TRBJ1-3,CASSLIGSSGNTIYF,TGTGCCAGCAGCTTAATAGGGAGCTCTGGAAACACCATATATTTT
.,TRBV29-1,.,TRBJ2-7,CSVNRGTNYEQYF,TGCAGCGTTAACCGGGGAACAAACTACGAGCAGTACTTC
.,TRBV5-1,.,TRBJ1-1,CASKTGENTEAFF,TGCGCCAGCAAAACAGGAGAGAACACTGAAGCTTTCTTT